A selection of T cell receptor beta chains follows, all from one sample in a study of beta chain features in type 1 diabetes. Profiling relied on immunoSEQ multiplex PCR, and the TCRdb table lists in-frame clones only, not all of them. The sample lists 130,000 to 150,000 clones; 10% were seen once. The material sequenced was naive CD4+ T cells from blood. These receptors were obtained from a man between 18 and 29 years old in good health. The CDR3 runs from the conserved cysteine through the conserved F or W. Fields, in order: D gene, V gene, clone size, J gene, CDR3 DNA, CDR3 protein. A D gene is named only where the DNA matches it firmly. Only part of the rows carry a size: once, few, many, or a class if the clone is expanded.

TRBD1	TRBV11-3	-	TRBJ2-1	TGTGCCAGCAGTACCCTTGGACAGGCAAACAATGAGCAGTTCTTC	CASSTLGQANNEQFF
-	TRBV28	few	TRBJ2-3	TGTGCCAGCAGTTTAAGAGGGGGGGGTCAAGATACGCAGTATTTT	CASSLRGGGQDTQYF
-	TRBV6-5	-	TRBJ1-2	TGTGCCAGCAGCCTGGACAGAAACTATGGCTACACCTTC	CASSLDRNYGYTF
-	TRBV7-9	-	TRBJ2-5	TGTGCCAGCAGCCCTCAAGGCAGGGGCCAAGAGACCCAGTACTTC	CASSPQGRGQETQYF
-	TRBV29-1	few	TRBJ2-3	TGCAGCGTTGAAGATCCAGGGGATGCGGCAGATACGCAGTATTTT	CSVEDPGDAADTQYF
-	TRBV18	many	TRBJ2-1	TGTGCCAGCTCATCGGGGGACGGTGAGCAGTTCTTC	CASSSGDGEQFF
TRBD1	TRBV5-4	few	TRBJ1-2	TGTGCCAGCAGCTTGGAACAGGGGGGAGGCTACACCTTC	CASSLEQGGGYTF
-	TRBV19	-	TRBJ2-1	TGTGCCAGTAGTCCCCGGAGGGGAACCTACAATGAGCAGTTCTTC	CASSPRRGTYNEQFF
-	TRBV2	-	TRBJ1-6	TGTGCCAGCACATGGGGATTGGACTTTTTATCACCCCTCCACTTT	CASTWGLDFLSPLHF
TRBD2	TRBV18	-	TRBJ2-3	TGTGCCAGCTCACCGTTCCTAGCTAGCGGGGGCACAGATACGCAGTATTTT	CASSPFLASGGTDTQYF
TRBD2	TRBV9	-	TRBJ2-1	TGTGCCAGCAGCGTAATTACTAGCGGGGTCCATGAGCAGTTCTTC	CASSVITSGVHEQFF
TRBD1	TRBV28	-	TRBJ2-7	TGTGCCAGCAGCCTACCCGGGACAGGGACCTACGAGCAGTACTTC	CASSLPGTGTYEQYF
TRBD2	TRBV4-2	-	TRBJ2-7	TGTGCCAGCAGCCAAGATTGGAGGCGGGGGGCTGCCTACGAGCAGTACTTC	CASSQDWRRGAAYEQYF
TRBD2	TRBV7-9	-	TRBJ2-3	TGTGCCAGCTTGGCTAGCGGGCGCACAGATACGCAGTATTTT	CASLASGRTDTQYF
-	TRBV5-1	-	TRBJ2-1	TGCGCCAGCAGCTTGGGTCTGTACAATGAGCAGTTCTTC	CASSLGLYNEQFF
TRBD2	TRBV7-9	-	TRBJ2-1	TGTGCCAGCAGAGCTAGCGGGGGGGCCCTCAATGAGCAGTTCTTC	CASRASGGALNEQFF
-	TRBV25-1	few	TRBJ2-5	TGTGCCAGCAGTGATTGGATGGTAGCCCGAGAGACCCAGTACTTC	CASSDWMVARETQYF
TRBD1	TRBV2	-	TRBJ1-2	TGTGCCAGTGTCCGGGACAGGGGGCAGGTCTACACCTTC	CASVRDRGQVYTF
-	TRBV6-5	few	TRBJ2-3	TGTGCCAGCAGTCGACAGGCGCCTAGCACAGATACGCAGTATTTT	CASSRQAPSTDTQYF
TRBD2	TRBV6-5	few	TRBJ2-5	TGTGCCAGCAGTCAGCGGGGGGGAGGAGAGACCCAGTACTTC	CASSQRGGGETQYF
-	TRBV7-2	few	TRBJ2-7	TGTGCCAGCAGCTTAGATGTGACAGTCAGCGAGCAGTACTTC	CASSLDVTVSEQYF
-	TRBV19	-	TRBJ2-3	TGTGCCAGTAGTATTCCAGCGGGCGTCACAGATACGCAGTATTTT	CASSIPAGVTDTQYF
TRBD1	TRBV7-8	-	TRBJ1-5	TGTGCCAGCAGCCGGATACCGGACAGGGGGGCAATTAGCAATCAGCCCCAGCATTTT	CASSRIPDRGAISNQPQHF
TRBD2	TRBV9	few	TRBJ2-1	TGTGCCAGCAGCTTGACCGGGACTAGCGCCAGCTCCTACAATGAGCAGTTCTTC	CASSLTGTSASSYNEQFF
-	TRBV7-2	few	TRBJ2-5	TGTGCCAGCAGCTCACCCCCGCGGAGAGGTCAAGAGACCCAGTACTTC	CASSSPPRRGQETQYF
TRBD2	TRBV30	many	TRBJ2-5	TGTGCCTGGGGAGGCTCGGGGGGGGAGACCCAGTACTTC	CAWGGSGGETQYF
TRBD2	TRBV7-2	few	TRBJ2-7	TGTGCCAGCAGCTTAGGGGGACTAGCGGGGCTCGAGCAGTACTTC	CASSLGGLAGLEQYF
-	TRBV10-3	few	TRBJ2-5	TGTGCCATCAGTGAAAGAACCGAGCCCCAAGAGACCCAGTACTTC	CAISERTEPQETQYF
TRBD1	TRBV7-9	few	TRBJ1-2	TGTGCCAGCAGCTTAGAGGGGACAGGGGGATCTATCTATGGCTACACCTTC	CASSLEGTGGSIYGYTF
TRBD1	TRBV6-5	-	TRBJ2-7	TGTGCCAGCAGGATTTTATCGACAGGGGCCTACGAGCAGTACTTC	CASRILSTGAYEQYF
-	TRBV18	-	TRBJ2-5	TGTGCCAGCTCACCGGGGCAGCAAGAGACCCAGTACTTC	CASSPGQQETQYF
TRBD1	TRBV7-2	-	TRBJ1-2	TGTGCCAGCAGCTTAGCCTCACAGGGGGAACGCTACACCTTC	CASSLASQGERYTF
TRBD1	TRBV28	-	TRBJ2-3	TGTGCCAGCACCCGTGGGGGCACAGGGGACACAGATACGCAGTATTTT	CASTRGGTGDTDTQYF
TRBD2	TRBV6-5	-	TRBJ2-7	TGTGCCAGCAGTTACTCGACTAGCGGGGGTTACGAGCAGTACTTC	CASSYSTSGGYEQYF
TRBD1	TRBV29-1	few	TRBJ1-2	TGCAGCTTAAGACAGGGGACATATGGCTACACCTTC	CSLRQGTYGYTF
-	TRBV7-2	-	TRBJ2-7	TGTGCCAGCAGCCGGAGGGGCTTAAGCTCCTACGAGCAGTACTTC	CASSRRGLSSYEQYF
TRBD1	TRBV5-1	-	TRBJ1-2	TGCGCCAGCAGCCTGACAGGGGCGAACTATGGCTACACCTTC	CASSLTGANYGYTF
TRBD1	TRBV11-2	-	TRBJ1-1	TGTGCCAGCAGCTTATCGGACAGGGGGCGTTGGGGCACTGAAGCTTTCTTT	CASSLSDRGRWGTEAFF
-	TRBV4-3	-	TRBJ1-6	TGCGCCAGCAGCCAAGGGGCAGGGTCGGGTTCACCCCTCCACTTT	CASSQGAGSGSPLHF
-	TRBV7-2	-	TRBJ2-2	TGTGCCAGCAGCTTAGCAGTGGGGCGACCCGGGGAGCTGTTTTTT	CASSLAVGRPGELFF
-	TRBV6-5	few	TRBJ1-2	TGTGCCAGCAGTTACTCTACAGGGTTTGGGTATGGCTACACCTTC	CASSYSTGFGYGYTF
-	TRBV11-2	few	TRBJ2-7	TGTGCCAGCATGCCCCCCCAGGGATACGAGCAGTACTTC	CASMPPQGYEQYF
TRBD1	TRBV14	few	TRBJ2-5	TGTGCCAGCAGCTGGGACAGCCAAGAGACCCAGTACTTC	CASSWDSQETQYF
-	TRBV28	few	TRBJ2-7	TGTGCCAGCACTCGGGAACTCTACGAGCAGTACTTC	CASTRELYEQYF
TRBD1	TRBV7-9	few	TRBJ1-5	TGTGCCAGCAGCCAGACAGGGCAAGAGCAGCCCCAGCATTTT	CASSQTGQEQPQHF
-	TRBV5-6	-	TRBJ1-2	TGTGCCAGCGCCATGGGGAGAGGAGGGGCCAATGGCTACACCTTC	CASAMGRGGANGYTF
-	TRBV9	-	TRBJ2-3	TGTGCCAGCAGCGCTAGCACAGATACGCAGTATTTT	CASSASTDTQYF
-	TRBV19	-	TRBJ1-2	TGTGCCAGTAGTATAAACAGCTATGGCTACACCTTC	CASSINSYGYTF
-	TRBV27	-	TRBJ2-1	TGTGCCAGCAGTTCTTCAGGAACTAGGGATGAGCAGTTCTTC	CASSSSGTRDEQFF
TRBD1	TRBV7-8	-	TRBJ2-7	TGTGCCAGCAGCTTAGCGCGCGGACAGGGATCAGGCTACGAGCAGTACTTC	CASSLARGQGSGYEQYF
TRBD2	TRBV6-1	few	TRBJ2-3	TGTGCCAGCAGTGTTACGCTAACTAGCGGGGGGGGAACAGATACGCAGTATTTT	CASSVTLTSGGGTDTQYF
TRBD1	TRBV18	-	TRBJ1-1	TGTGCCAGCTCACCAGAACAGGGGGGGAACACTGAAGCTTTCTTT	CASSPEQGGNTEAFF
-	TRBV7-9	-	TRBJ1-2	TGTGCCAGCAGCTTTGGGGAGGCGGGCTATGGCTACACCTTC	CASSFGEAGYGYTF